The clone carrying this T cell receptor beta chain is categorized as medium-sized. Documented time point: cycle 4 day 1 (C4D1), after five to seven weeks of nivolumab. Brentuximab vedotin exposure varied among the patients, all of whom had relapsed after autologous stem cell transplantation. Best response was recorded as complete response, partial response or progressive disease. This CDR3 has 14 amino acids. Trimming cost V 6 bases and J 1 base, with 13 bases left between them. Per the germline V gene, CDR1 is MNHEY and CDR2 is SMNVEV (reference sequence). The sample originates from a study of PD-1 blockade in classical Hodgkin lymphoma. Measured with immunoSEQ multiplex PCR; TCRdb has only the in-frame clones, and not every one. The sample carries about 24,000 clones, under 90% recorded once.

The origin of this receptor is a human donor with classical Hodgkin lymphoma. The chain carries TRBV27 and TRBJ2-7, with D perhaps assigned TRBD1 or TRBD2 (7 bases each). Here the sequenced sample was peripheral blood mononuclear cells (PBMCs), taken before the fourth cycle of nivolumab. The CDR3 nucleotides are TGTGCCAGCAGACGACAGGGAGGGTCCTACGAGCAGTACTTC. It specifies CASRRQGGSYEQYF.